This T cell receptor (beta chain) was documented in a study of T cell responses to AZD1222 COVID-19 vaccine. Whole-study context: Investigators merged groups given second doses at roughly 4 or roughly 12 weeks.

The CDR3 contains 17 residues. The germline V gene has CDR1 MNHEY and CDR2 SMNVEV (reference sequence). With 6 bases clipped from V and 0 bases from J, the junction kept 9 bases outside the gene matches. Of note for this clone: Its matching antigen is unknown.

Clones were sequenced by immunoSEQ multiplex PCR, and TCRdb holds only the in-frame ones, with some missing. The repertoire holds about 130,000 clones, with 91% as singletons. General study findings and limits: None of the repertoires were sampled until the peak T cell response had passed. When two AZD1222 doses had been given, Spike-specific TCR breadth and depth rose. Donors were chiefly white British, with a greater number of females, and clonal diversity was perhaps underestimated.

This sequence joins TRBV27 and TRBJ1-4, with 8 bases fitting TRBD1. The starting material was peripheral blood, obtained on day 0 of AZD1222 vaccination. This TCR was recovered from an adult in good health. This CDR3 reads CASRETGAVPTNEKLFF. The CDR3, as DNA: TGTGCCAGCAGGGAGACAGGGGCCGTGCCAACTAATGAAAAACTGTTTTTT.